This TCR beta chain was recorded in a study of T cell responses to AZD1222 COVID-19 vaccine. Study-level results: Vaccine-related CD4 TCRs covered spike, predominating at 160-218 and 743-854.

Produced via immunoSEQ multiplex PCR; TCRdb's table is partial and in-frame only. The sample includes about 130,000 clones, roughly 93% of them seen just once. With regard to this clone: Its antigen is unknown.

CDR1 is SNHLY, CDR2 FYNNEI, per germline. The CDR3 totals 13 residues. The V and J ends lost 5 bases and 9 bases, in that order; junction bases with no gene match: 8. The sample was peripheral blood, taken 28 days after the second AZD1222 dose. The rearrangement uses TRBV2 and TRBJ1-2, with 8 bases matching TRBD1. This sequence was found in an adult who received the AZD1222 COVID-19 vaccine. The CDR3 nucleotides read TGTGCCAGCAGTTATGGACAGGGACGTAGCTACACCTTC. This translates into CASSYGQGRSYTF.